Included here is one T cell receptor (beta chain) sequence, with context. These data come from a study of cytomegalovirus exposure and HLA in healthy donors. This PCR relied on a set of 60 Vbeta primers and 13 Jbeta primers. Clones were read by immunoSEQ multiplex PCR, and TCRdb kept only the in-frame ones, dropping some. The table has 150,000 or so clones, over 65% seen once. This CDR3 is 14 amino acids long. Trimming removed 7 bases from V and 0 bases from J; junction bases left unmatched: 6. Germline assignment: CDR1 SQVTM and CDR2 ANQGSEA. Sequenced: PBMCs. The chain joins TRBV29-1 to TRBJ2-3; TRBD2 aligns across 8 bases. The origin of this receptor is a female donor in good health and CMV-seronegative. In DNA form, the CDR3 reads TGCAGCGGCCATAGCGGGGCTAGCACAGATACGCAGTATTTT. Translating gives CSGHSGASTDTQYF.